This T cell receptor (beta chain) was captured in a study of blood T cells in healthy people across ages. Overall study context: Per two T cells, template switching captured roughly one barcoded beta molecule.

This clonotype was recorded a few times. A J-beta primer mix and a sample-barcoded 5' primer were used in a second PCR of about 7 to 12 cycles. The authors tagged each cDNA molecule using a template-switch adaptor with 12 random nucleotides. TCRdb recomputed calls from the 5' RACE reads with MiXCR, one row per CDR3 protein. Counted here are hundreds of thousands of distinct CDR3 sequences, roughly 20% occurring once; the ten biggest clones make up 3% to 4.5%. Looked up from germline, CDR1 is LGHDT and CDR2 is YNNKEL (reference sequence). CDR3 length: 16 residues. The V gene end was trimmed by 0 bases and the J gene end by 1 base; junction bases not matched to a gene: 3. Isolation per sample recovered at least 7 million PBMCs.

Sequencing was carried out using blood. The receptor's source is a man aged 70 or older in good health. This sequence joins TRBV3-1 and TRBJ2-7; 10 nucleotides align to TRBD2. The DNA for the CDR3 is TGTGCCAGCAGCCAAGAGGGGACTAGCGTGTCCTACGAGCAGTACTTC. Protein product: CASSQEGTSVSYEQYF.